The T cell receptor (beta chain) under discussion was sequenced for a study of cytomegalovirus exposure and HLA in healthy donors. About the research overall: A prior study identified approximately 120 million unique TCR beta sequences from some 200 million T cells. General observations from the study: Earlier results showed most TCR beta V segments being productive about 87% or about 30% of the time.

This CDR3 comprises 17 residues. Trimming at V came to 4 bases and at J to 7 bases, leaving 9 bases not matched to a gene. CDR1 and CDR2 (germline): MNHEY, SMNVEV (reference sequence). The PCR used 60 Vbeta and 13 Jbeta primers. In the authors' methods: A later analysis counted 80 million or so unique TCR beta chains, 9.5 million to 12 million shared. The repertoire was sequenced with immunoSEQ multiplex PCR; TCRdb's copy has only in-frame clones and lacks some. The V and J calls and clone size were taken over from that table, and D and trimming were inferred from the DNA. The table has about 92,000 clones, around four fifths seen once. Concerning this clone: Its specificity is not known.

The TCR originated in a man aged 45 to 65 in good health and CMV-seropositive. Material for sequencing was PBMCs. The V and J genes are TRBV27 and TRBJ2-3; 15 nucleotides agree with TRBD2. CDR3 DNA sequence: TGTGCCAGCAGTTCCGGGACTAGCGGGGGGCGCCCCCATACGCAGTATTTT. Encoded protein: CASSSGTSGGRPHTQYF.